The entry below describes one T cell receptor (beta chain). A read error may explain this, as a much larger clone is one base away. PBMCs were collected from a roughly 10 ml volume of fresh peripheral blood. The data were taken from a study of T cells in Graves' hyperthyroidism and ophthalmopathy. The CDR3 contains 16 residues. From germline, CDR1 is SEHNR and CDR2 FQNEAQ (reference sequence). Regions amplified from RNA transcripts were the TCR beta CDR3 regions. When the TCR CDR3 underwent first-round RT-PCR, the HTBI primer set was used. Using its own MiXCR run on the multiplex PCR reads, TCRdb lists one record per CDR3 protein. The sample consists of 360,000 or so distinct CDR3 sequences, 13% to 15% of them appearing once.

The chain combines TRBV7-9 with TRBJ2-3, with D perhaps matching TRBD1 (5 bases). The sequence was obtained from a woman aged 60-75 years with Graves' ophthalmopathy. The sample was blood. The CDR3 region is CASSQLPTGIPDTQYF. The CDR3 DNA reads TGCGCCAGCAGCCAACTCCCTACAGGAATACCAGATACGCAGTATTTT.